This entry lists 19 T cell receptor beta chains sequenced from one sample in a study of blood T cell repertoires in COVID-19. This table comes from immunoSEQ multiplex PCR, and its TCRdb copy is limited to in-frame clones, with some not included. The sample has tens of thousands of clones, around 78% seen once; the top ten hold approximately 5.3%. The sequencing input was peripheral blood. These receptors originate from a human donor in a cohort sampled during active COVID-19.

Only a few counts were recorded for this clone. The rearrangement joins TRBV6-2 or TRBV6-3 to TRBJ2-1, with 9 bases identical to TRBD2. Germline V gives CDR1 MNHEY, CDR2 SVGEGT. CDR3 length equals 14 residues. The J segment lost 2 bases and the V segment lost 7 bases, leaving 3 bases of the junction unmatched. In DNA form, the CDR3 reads TGTGCCAGCATCCCTAGCGGGGCCTACAATGAGCAGTTCTTC. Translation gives CASIPSGAYNEQFF.

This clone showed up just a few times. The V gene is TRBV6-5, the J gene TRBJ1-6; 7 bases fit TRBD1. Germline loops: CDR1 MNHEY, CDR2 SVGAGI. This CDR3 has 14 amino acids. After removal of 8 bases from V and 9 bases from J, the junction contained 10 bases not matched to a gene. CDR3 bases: TGTGCCAGCCGGGGGACAGAGCTCTTTTCACCCCTCCACTTT. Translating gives CASRGTELFSPLHF.

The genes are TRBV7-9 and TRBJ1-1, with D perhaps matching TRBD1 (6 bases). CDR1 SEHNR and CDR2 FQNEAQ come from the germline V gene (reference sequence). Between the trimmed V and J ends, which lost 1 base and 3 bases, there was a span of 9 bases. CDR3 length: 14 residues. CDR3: CASSLGAGDTEAFF. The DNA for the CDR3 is TGTGCCAGCAGCTTAGGCGCAGGGGACACTGAAGCTTTCTTT.

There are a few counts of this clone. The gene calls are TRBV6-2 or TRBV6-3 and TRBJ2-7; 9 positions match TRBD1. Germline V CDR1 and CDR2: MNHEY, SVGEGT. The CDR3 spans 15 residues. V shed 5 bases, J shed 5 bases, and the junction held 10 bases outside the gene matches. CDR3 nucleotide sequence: TGTGCCAGCAGTAATCCTAACAGGGGGCATAACGAGCAGTACTTC. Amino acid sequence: CASSNPNRGHNEQYF.

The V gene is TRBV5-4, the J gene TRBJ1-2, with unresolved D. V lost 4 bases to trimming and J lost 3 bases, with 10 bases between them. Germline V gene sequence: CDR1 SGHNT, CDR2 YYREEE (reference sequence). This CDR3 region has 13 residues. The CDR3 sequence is CASSLDGDYGYTF. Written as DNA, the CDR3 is TGTGCCAGCAGCCTGGACGGTGACTATGGCTACACCTTC.

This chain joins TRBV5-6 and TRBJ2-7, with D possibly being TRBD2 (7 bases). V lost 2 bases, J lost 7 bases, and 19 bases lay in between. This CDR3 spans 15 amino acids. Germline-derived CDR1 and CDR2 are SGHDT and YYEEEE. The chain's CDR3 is CASSLNGGAFAEQYF. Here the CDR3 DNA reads TGTGCCAGCAGCTTAAATGGGGGGGCCTTCGCGGAGCAGTACTTC.

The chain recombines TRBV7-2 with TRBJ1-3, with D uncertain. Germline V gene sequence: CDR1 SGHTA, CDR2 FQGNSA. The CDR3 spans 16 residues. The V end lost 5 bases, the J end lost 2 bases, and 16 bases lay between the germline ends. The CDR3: CASSPWTSGTGNTIYF. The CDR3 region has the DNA TGTGCCAGCAGCCCCTGGACTTCTGGAACTGGAAACACCATATATTTT. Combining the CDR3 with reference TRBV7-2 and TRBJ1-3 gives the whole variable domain GAGVSQSPSNKVTEKGKDVELRCDPISGHTALYWYRQSLGQGLEFLIYFQGNSAPDKSGLPSDRFSAERTGGSVSTLTIQRTQQEDSAVYLCASSPWTSGTGNTIYFGEGSWLTVV.

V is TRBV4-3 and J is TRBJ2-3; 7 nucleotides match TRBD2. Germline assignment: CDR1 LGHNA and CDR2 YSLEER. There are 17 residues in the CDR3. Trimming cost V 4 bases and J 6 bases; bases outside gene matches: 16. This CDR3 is CASSPPAGRHIPDTQYF. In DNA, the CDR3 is TGCGCCAGCAGCCCCCCAGCGGGACGGCATATCCCCGATACGCAGTATTTT.

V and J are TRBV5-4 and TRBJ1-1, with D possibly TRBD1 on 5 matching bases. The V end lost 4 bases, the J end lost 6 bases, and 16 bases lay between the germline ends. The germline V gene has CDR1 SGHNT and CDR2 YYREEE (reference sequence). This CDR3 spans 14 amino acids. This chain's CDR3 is CASSIGASDAEAFF. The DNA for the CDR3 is TGTGCCAGCAGCATAGGGGCGTCCGACGCTGAAGCTTTCTTT.

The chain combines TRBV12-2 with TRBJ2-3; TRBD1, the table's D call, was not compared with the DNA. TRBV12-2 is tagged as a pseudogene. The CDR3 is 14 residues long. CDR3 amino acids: CASRTRQGADTQYF. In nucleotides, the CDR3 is TGTGCAAGTCGCACTCGACAGGGGGCGGATACGCAGTATTTT.

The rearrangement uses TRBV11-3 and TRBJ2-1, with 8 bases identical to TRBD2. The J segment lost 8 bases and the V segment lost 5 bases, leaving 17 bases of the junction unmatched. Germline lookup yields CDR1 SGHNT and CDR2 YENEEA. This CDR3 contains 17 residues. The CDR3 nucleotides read TGTGCCAGCAGCCCCCCTAGAAGCGGGGGTGCAGGGGATGAGCAGTTCTTC. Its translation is CASSPPRSGGAGDEQFF.

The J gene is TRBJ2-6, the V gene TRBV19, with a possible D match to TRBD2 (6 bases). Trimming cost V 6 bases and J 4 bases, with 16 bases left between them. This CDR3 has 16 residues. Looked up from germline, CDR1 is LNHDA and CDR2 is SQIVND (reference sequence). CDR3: CASSRGGTPGANVLTF. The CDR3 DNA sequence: TGTGCCAGTAGCCGTGGGGGGACTCCCGGGGCCAACGTCCTGACTTTC.

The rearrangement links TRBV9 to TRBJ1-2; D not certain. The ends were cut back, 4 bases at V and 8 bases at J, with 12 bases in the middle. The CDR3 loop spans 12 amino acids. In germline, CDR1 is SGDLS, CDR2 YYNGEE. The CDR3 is CASSPATGGYTF. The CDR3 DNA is TGTGCCAGCAGCCCGGCGACCGGGGGCTACACCTTC.

The CDR3 coding sequence is TGCGCCAGCAGCTTGGGGCGGGGGGGCATCAATAGTGAGCAGTTCTTC. It translates to CASSLGRGGINSEQFF. This chain uses TRBV5-1 with TRBJ2-1; 9 positions agree with TRBD2. Germline-derived CDR1 and CDR2 are SGHRS and YFSETQ. The CDR3 spans 16 residues. Trimming at V came to 0 bases and at J to 9 bases, leaving 10 bases not matched to a gene.

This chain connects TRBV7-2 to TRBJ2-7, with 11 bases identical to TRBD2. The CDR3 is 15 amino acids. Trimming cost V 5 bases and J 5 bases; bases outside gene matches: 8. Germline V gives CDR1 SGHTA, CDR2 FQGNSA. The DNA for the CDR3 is TGTGCCAGCAGCAATAGCGGGGGGGTCCCTCACGAGCAGTACTTC. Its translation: CASSNSGGVPHEQYF.

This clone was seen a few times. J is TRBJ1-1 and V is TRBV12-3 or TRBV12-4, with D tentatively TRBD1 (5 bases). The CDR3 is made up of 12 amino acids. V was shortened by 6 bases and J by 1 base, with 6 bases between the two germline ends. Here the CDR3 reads CASSGGNTEAFF. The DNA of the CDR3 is TGTGCCAGCAGCGGGGGGAACACTGAAGCTTTCTTT.

The CDR3 nucleotides read TGTGCCAGCAGCTTGGGGGCGAACACTGAAGCTTTCTTT. It encodes CASSLGANTEAFF. The chain combines TRBV5-6 with TRBJ1-1, with unresolved D. Germline V gives CDR1 SGHDT, CDR2 YYEEEE. V gave up 0 bases and J gave up 1 base, with 4 bases separating them. This CDR3 has 13 amino acids. The full variable domain, rest sourced from reference TRBV5-6 and TRBJ1-1, is DAGVTQSPTHLIKTRGQQVTLRCSPKSGHDTVSWYQQALGQGPQFIFQYYEEEERQRGNFPDRFSGHQFPNYSSELNVNALLLGDSALYLCASSLGANTEAFFGQGTRLTVV.

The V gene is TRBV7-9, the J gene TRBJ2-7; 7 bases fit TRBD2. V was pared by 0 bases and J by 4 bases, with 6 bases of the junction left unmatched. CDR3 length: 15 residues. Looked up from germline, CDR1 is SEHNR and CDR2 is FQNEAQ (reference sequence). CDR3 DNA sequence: TGTGCCAGCAGCTTAGCGCTGTTGGGGGGGTACGAGCAGTACTTC. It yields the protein CASSLALLGGYEQYF.

CDR3: CASSYPGTGELFF. Here the CDR3 DNA reads TGTGCCAGCAGTTACCCCGGGACCGGGGAGCTGTTTTTT. The gene calls are TRBV6-2 or TRBV6-3 and TRBJ2-2; D is uncertain. From germline, CDR1 is MNHEY and CDR2 SVGEGT. The ends were cut back, 2 bases at V and 5 bases at J, with 6 bases in the middle. CDR3 size: 13 residues.